Below, 23 T cell receptor beta chains from the same sample are listed, as sequenced in a study of T-cell reconstitution after alpha-beta-depleted transplantation in children. For TCRbeta, the library was prepared with unique molecular identifiers. TCRdb ran MiXCR on the PCR reads and lists one entry per CDR3 protein. The repertoire has some 600,000 distinct CDR3 sequences, roughly 13% of them found once; the top ten carry 2.2%. The sample was PBMCs, mostly from graft donor cells, taken 360 days after TCRalphabeta/CD19-depleted stem cell transplant. The receptors were gathered from a male patient aged 5 to 17 who had a stem cell transplant for acute myeloid leukemia, so the T cells may come from the graft donor.

The chain links TRBV6-5 to TRBJ2-1; 7 nucleotides align to TRBD2. Trimming at V came to 2 bases and at J to 10 bases, leaving 5 bases not matched to a gene. Germline CDR1 and CDR2: MNHEY and SVGAGI. The CDR3 covers 13 residues. The CDR3 spells CASSYGGSREQFF. Written as DNA, the CDR3 is TGTGCCAGCAGTTACGGCGGGAGTAGGGAGCAGTTCTTC.

This clonotype was seen repeatedly, ten times or more. This chain uses TRBV18 with TRBJ2-3, with TRBD2 identical over 7 bases. The CDR3 loop spans 15 amino acids. Germline V gives CDR1 KGHSH, CDR2 LQKENI. With 2 bases clipped from V and 2 bases from J, the junction kept 4 bases outside the gene matches. This CDR3 reads CASSPRGLPTDTQYF. The CDR3 DNA reads TGTGCCAGCTCACCAAGGGGACTACCCACAGATACGCAGTATTTT.

J is TRBJ2-2 and V is TRBV6-2 or TRBV6-3; D remains unclear. The germline V and J ends were trimmed by 7 bases and 1 base, with 10 bases remaining between them. Germline V CDR1 and CDR2: MNHEY, SVGEGT. CDR3 length: 14 amino acids. CDR3 sequence (DNA): TGTGCCAGCACGCGGAGTCTGAACACCGGGGAGCTGTTTTTT. This sequence encodes CASTRSLNTGELFF.

This chain connects TRBV4-1 to TRBJ1-1; TRBD1 might be the D (6 bases). From germline, CDR1 is MGHRA and CDR2 YSYEKL. The CDR3 is made up of 16 amino acids. The V end lost 5 bases, the J end lost 1 base, and 17 bases lay between the germline ends. CDR3 amino acids: CASSVWWGAPNTEAFF. The DNA of the CDR3 is TGCGCCAGCAGCGTTTGGTGGGGGGCTCCGAACACTGAAGCTTTCTTT.

This rearrangement joins TRBV10-2 to TRBJ2-5; TRBD2 matches 10 bases. V dropped 2 bases and J dropped 1; count of bases not matched to a gene: 10. This CDR3 contains 18 residues. Germline-derived CDR1 and CDR2 are WSHSY and SAAADI. The CDR3 DNA is TGCGCCAGCAGTGAGCGGTCTAGCGGGAGTCCCCCCCAAGAGACCCAGTACTTC. This gives the protein CASSERSSGSPPQETQYF.

Turning to this clonotype: A much larger clonotype is one base distant, so this may be a read error. This chain connects TRBV7-9 to TRBJ2-2, with D unclear. V lost 5 bases, J lost 0 bases, and 4 bases lay in between. This CDR3 comprises 13 residues. CDR1 SEHNR and CDR2 FQNEAQ come from the germline V gene (reference sequence). The chain's CDR3 is CASSISNTGELFF. The CDR3 DNA is TGTGCCAGCAGCATCTCGAACACCGGGGAGCTGTTTTTT.

This clonotype has only a few counts. V and J are TRBV30 and TRBJ2-1, with unresolved D. CDR3 length equals 12 residues. Germline CDR1 and CDR2: GTSNPN and SVGIG (reference sequence). V shed 2 bases and J shed 7 bases, with 9 bases lying between them. CDR3 nucleotide sequence: TGTGCCTGGAGTCCACTTCGGAATGAGCAGTTCTTC. This translates into CAWSPLRNEQFF.

V usage is TRBV18 and J usage is TRBJ2-1, with 9 nucleotides matching TRBD2. Trimming at V came to 0 bases and at J to 9 bases, leaving 6 bases not matched to a gene. The length of the CDR3 is 15 residues. The V gene's germline CDR1 is KGHSH and CDR2 LQKENI. The CDR3 nucleotides are TGTGCCAGCTCACCACCTAGCGGGAGTGTTGGTGAGCAGTTCTTC. Translated, it gives CASSPPSGSVGEQFF.

This sequence joins TRBV12-3 or TRBV12-4 and TRBJ2-7; no clear D gene. Deletions cut 2 bases from V and 1 base from J, with 9 bases between. This CDR3 contains 14 residues. The CDR3 sequence: CASSLFQPSYEQYF. DNA of the CDR3: TGTGCCAGCAGTTTATTCCAGCCTTCCTACGAGCAGTACTTC.

There are a few counts of this clonotype. This chain connects TRBV7-9 to TRBJ2-6; D is ambiguous. Germline assignment: CDR1 SEHNR and CDR2 FQNEAQ (reference sequence). CDR3 length equals 15 residues. The V end lost 7 bases, the J end lost 2 bases, and 12 bases lay between the germline ends. The CDR3 protein is CASTAMGAGANVLTF. CDR3 nucleotides: TGTGCCAGCACCGCTATGGGCGCTGGGGCCAACGTCCTGACTTTC.

This clonotype was counted a few times. The V call is TRBV29-1, the J call TRBJ1-4; D may be TRBD1 (6 bases). Germline CDR1 and CDR2: SQVTM and ANQGSEA. The germline V and J ends were trimmed by 7 bases and 4 bases, with 10 bases remaining between them. CDR3 length equals 12 residues. CDR3 DNA sequence: TGCAGCGGACAGGCCCTTAATGAAAAACTGTTTTTT. It is translated as CSGQALNEKLFF.

This clonotype was seen many times. The chain carries TRBV29-1 and TRBJ2-7, with 10 positions matching TRBD1. The J segment lost 4 bases and the V segment lost 6 bases, leaving 6 bases of the junction unmatched. Per germline, CDR1 SQVTM and CDR2 ANQGSEA. The CDR3 is 13 amino acids. The CDR3: CSVGDRGMYEQYF. CDR3 coding DNA: TGCAGCGTCGGGGACAGGGGAATGTACGAGCAGTACTTC.

In this sample, this clonotype turned up many times. This chain connects TRBV12-5 to TRBJ2-3, with 10 bases matching TRBD2. CDR3 length: 15 residues. J was trimmed by 2 bases and V by 5 bases; bases with no gene match: 4. Germline CDR1 reads LGHNT; CDR2 reads FRNRAP. CDR3 sequence reads: CASGPGLADTDTQYF. DNA for the CDR3: TGTGCTAGTGGTCCCGGACTAGCGGACACAGATACGCAGTATTTT.

This clonotype has at least ten counts. The CDR3, as DNA: TGCAGTGCTCCTCCTAGATCTGAGATAGATACGCAGTATTTT. Amino acid sequence: CSAPPRSEIDTQYF. The chain recombines TRBV20-1 with TRBJ2-3; the D is unclear. Germline lookup yields CDR1 DFQATT and CDR2 SNEGSKA (reference sequence). V dropped 5 bases and J dropped 5 bases, with 17 bases sitting between them. This CDR3 has 14 residues.

This clonotype was recorded at least ten times. The chain is built from TRBV29-1 and TRBJ2-3; D is unclear. The germline CDR1 and CDR2 sequences are SQVTM and ANQGSEA. V lost 8 bases and J lost 2, with 17 bases in between. This CDR3 region has 14 residues. CDR3 protein: CSFIWSPNTDTQYF. CDR3 sequence (DNA): TGCAGCTTTATTTGGAGCCCTAACACAGATACGCAGTATTTT.

This clonotype was observed a few times. CDR3 nucleotides: TGCGCCAGCAGCCCCGTCGGGACTTGGAGCTCCTACGAGCAGTACTTC. Protein: CASSPVGTWSSYEQYF. The V gene is TRBV4-1, the J gene TRBJ2-7, with TRBD2 as a possible D gene (6 bases). With 4 bases removed from V and 0 bases from J, the gap between germline ends came to 16 bases. The CDR3 is 16 residues long. Germline V CDR1 and CDR2: MGHRA, YSYEKL.

This clonotype was detected many times. The V gene is TRBV29-1, the J gene TRBJ2-5, with 7 positions matching TRBD1. The V gene's germline CDR1 is SQVTM and CDR2 ANQGSEA. After removal of 6 bases from V and 4 bases from J, the junction contained 5 bases not matched to a gene. This CDR3 contains 12 residues. CDR3 in DNA: TGCAGCGTCAGTAACAGGGGAGAGACCCAGTACTTC. Translated: CSVSNRGETQYF.

The V gene is TRBV28, the J gene TRBJ1-1, with 8 bases lining up with TRBD1. Germline assignment: CDR1 MDHEN and CDR2 SYDVKM. V trimming: 4 bases; J trimming: 1 base; junction bases outside the gene matches: 5. CDR3 size: 15 residues. CDR3: CASSSPGGQNTEAFF. CDR3 nucleotides: TGTGCCAGCAGTTCCCCAGGGGGCCAGAACACTGAAGCTTTCTTT.

This clonotype was detected ten times or more. The chain has TRBV7-9 and TRBJ2-7; 8 nucleotides line up with TRBD1. CDR1 SEHNR and CDR2 FQNEAQ come from the germline V gene (reference sequence). V dropped 1 base and J dropped 0; count of bases not matched to a gene: 11. This CDR3 has 18 amino acids. CDR3 DNA sequence: TGTGCCAGCAGCTTAGGAAGGGACAGGTCCCCTGTCTCCTACGAGCAGTACTTC. Translation gives CASSLGRDRSPVSYEQYF.

The chain recombines TRBV5-1 with TRBJ1-2, with 11 bases aligning to TRBD1. The CDR3 runs to 15 residues. Germline V gene lookup returns CDR1 SGHRS and CDR2 YFSETQ. Trimming cost V 3 bases and J 0 bases; bases outside gene matches: 1. This CDR3 is CASSWTGGPNYGYTF. The CDR3 DNA is TGCGCCAGCAGCTGGACAGGGGGCCCTAACTATGGCTACACCTTC.

This clonotype was detected ten times or more. The chain employs TRBV29-1 and TRBJ2-7; weak D call: TRBD2 (5 bases). V lost 4 bases, J lost 1 base, and 14 bases lay in between. In germline, CDR1 is SQVTM, CDR2 ANQGSEA. The CDR3 totals 14 residues. The CDR3 protein is CSVAGKPGSYEQYF. The CDR3 DNA follows: TGCAGCGTTGCGGGAAAGCCGGGTTCCTACGAGCAGTACTTC.

This chain uses TRBV5-1 with TRBJ2-1, with TRBD1 as a possible D gene (5 bases). V was cut by 4 bases and J by 0 bases, with 14 bases left in between. The CDR3 is 16 residues long. Looked up from germline, CDR1 is SGHRS and CDR2 is YFSETQ. CDR3 amino acids: CASSGGSRGSYNEQFF. The DNA of the CDR3 is TGCGCCAGCAGCGGTGGAAGTAGGGGCTCCTACAATGAGCAGTTCTTC. Variable domain in full (rest from reference TRBV5-1 and TRBJ2-1): KAGVTQTPRYLIKTRGQQVTLSCSPISGHRSVSWYQQTPGQGLQFLFEYFSETQRNKGNFPGRFSGRQFSNSRSEMNVSTLELGDSALYLCASSGGSRGSYNEQFFGPGTRLTVL.

V and J are TRBV15 and TRBJ1-2, with TRBD1 matching 7 bases. The CDR3 contains 14 residues. CDR1 is LNHNV and CDR2 is YYDKDF in the germline V gene (reference sequence). J was trimmed by 3 bases and V by 0 bases; bases with no gene match: 1. CDR3 sequence (DNA): TGTGCCACCAGCAGAGAACAGGGGTACTATGGCTACACCTTC. Translation gives CATSREQGYYGYTF.